The rows below give T cell receptor beta chains drawn from one sample of a study of shared clonotypes between healthy human individuals. Libraries were prepared by immunoSEQ multiplex PCR; TCRdb keeps only in-frame clonotypes and omits some of them. This table has hundreds of thousands of clones, roughly 79% appearing once. The specimen sequenced was PBMCs. The receptors originated from a middle-aged woman in good health. Some clones in this sample may be carry-over from other donors' samples. The CDR3 runs from the conserved cysteine through the conserved F or W. The D gene is left open where the match is weak.

j_gene,v_gene,d_gene,CDR3aa
TRBJ2-3,TRBV9,.,CASSVAGRGSTDTQYF
TRBJ1-2,TRBV27,.,CASSLEGYYGYTF
TRBJ2-1,TRBV11-2,TRBD2,CASSLGTLAGRNEQFF
TRBJ1-6,TRBV28,.,CASSPPGAASRTPLHF
TRBJ2-2,TRBV19,.,CASSIFGQGGRELFF
TRBJ2-1,TRBV7-6,.,CASSLGYDRNEQFF
TRBJ2-4,TRBV30,TRBD1,CAWSIGTGKNIQYF
TRBJ2-1,TRBV18,.,CASSLGGADNEQFF
TRBJ2-7,TRBV29-1,.,CSVTAPAVGWEQYF
TRBJ2-7,TRBV5-6,TRBD2,CASSLGASGEQYF
TRBJ2-5,TRBV5-1,TRBD2,CASSFLAGETQYF
TRBJ2-6,TRBV2,.,CASSDAGANVLTF
TRBJ2-2,TRBV5-6,.,CASSLEGVLTGELFF
TRBJ1-1,TRBV7-9,TRBD1,CASSLLEGASPEAFF
TRBJ1-2,TRBV6-5,.,CASSYAGHYGYTF
TRBJ2-3,TRBV28,TRBD2,CASSSVLAHTDTQYF
TRBJ1-1,TRBV5-7,.,CASGRVSDTEAFF
TRBJ2-7,TRBV25-1,.,CASSEYPYSYEQYF
TRBJ2-2,TRBV6-4,.,CASSRDISTGELFF
TRBJ1-1,TRBV10-2,.,CASKAAQMNTEAFF
TRBJ1-4,TRBV7-9,TRBD1,CASSVPGGFDEKLFF
TRBJ2-1,TRBV14,TRBD1,CASSRQGIYNEQFF
TRBJ2-7,TRBV27,.,CASSLSGTPYEQYF
TRBJ2-5,TRBV6-6,TRBD1,CASSYSTGLETQYF
TRBJ1-5,TRBV28,.,CASSPQVGNQPQHF
TRBJ2-5,TRBV7-3,TRBD1,CASSLRGTGGETQYF
TRBJ2-7,TRBV4-2,.,CASSPHPGQGSYEQYF
TRBJ1-5,TRBV6-5,TRBD1,CASSRGTVDQPQHF